Listed here are 32 T cell receptor beta chains from one sample, sequenced in a study of T cell responses to AZD1222 COVID-19 vaccine. Assay: immunoSEQ multiplex PCR; the TCRdb copy retains only in-frame clones and omits some. The table lists roughly 86,000 clones, less than 85% of them singletons. This sample comprised peripheral blood, obtained 28 days after the second AZD1222 dose. These TCRs come from an adult who received the AZD1222 COVID-19 vaccine.

This clone has just one count. The gene calls are TRBV11-1 and TRBJ1-4; 7 nucleotides agree with TRBD1. The CDR3 consists of 14 residues. Germline CDR1 SGHAT, CDR2 FQDESV (reference sequence). The trim removed 5 bases at V and 13 bases at J, leaving 13 bases unmatched. The CDR3 reads CASSPVAGGPRLFF. The DNA of the CDR3 is TGTGCCAGCAGCCCGGTGGCAGGGGGGCCTCGACTGTTTTTT.

This sequence joins TRBV2 and TRBJ2-1; D is undetermined. The ends were cut back, 2 bases at V and 9 bases at J, with 5 bases in the middle. Germline V gene data show CDR1 as SNHLY and CDR2 as FYNNEI. This CDR3 is built from 11 residues. The CDR3 here is CASSEMGEQFF. Here the CDR3 DNA reads TGTGCCAGCAGTGAAATGGGTGAGCAGTTCTTC.

V gene TRBV7-9 combines with J gene TRBJ1-2; D not certain. Trimming took 6 bases from V and 8 from J, leaving 10 bases between them. The germline gives CDR1 SEHNR, CDR2 FQNEAQ (reference sequence). This CDR3 is 11 amino acids long. The CDR3 nucleotides read TGTGCCAGCAGTTACAGTGAGGGCTACACCTTC. It is translated as CASSYSEGYTF. The variable domain in full, with the rest retrieved from reference TRBV7-9 and TRBJ1-2, is DTGVSQNPRHKITKRGQNVTFRCDPISEHNRLYWYRQTLGQGPEFLTYFQNEAQLEKSRLLSDRFSAERPKGSFSTLEIQRTEQGDSAMYLCASSYSEGYTFGSGTRLTVV.

This clone was observed a few times. The genes are TRBV19 and TRBJ1-3; unclear D gene. The V gene's germline CDR1 is LNHDA and CDR2 SQIVND (reference sequence). V lost 3 bases and J 0 bases, leaving 9 bases between the germline ends. The CDR3 sequence is 15 residues long. The CDR3: CASSIADYSGNTIYF. As DNA, the CDR3 is TGTGCCAGTAGTATCGCGGATTACTCTGGAAACACCATATATTTT. The whole variable domain, remainder taken from reference TRBV19 and TRBJ1-3, is DGGITQSPKYLFRKEGQNVTLSCEQNLNHDAMYWYRQDPGQGLRLIYYSQIVNDFQKGDIAEGYSVSREKKESFPLTVTSAQKNPTAFYLCASSIADYSGNTIYFGEGSWLTVV.

The J gene is TRBJ1-2, the V gene TRBV7-9; D not certain. This CDR3 has 13 residues. Trimming took off 2 bases at V and 4 bases at J, with 8 bases between the two ends. Germline loops: CDR1 SEHNR, CDR2 FQNEAQ (reference sequence). The CDR3 DNA reads TGTGCCAGCAGCTTATTCGAGGGCTATGGCTACACCTTC. Amino acids: CASSLFEGYGYTF.

V gene TRBV19 combines with J gene TRBJ2-5; the D is unclear. Germline loops: CDR1 LNHDA, CDR2 SQIVND (reference sequence). V gave up 6 bases and J gave up 5 bases, with 7 bases separating them. The CDR3 extends over 11 amino acids. The CDR3: CASSISETQYF. The DNA of the CDR3 is TGTGCCAGTAGCATTTCGGAGACCCAGTACTTC.

Only a few counts were recorded for this clone. The V call is TRBV6-2 or TRBV6-3, the J call TRBJ1-1, with 7 bases that match TRBD1. Germline values: CDR1 MNHEY, CDR2 SVGEGT. The V gene end was trimmed by 0 bases and the J gene end by 4 bases; junction bases not matched to a gene: 11. The CDR3 sequence is 17 residues long. CDR3 nucleotide sequence: TGTGCCAGCAGTTACTCCGCGACAGGGACCTTGAGCACTGAAGCTTTCTTT. It is translated as CASSYSATGTLSTEAFF.

This chain joins TRBV6-5 and TRBJ1-5; D call uncertain. CDR1 MNHEY and CDR2 SVGAGI come from the germline V gene. V was pared by 2 bases and J by 3 bases, with 8 bases between. The CDR3 consists of 14 residues. The CDR3, as DNA: TGTGCCAGCAGTTACGCCGACGACAATCAGCCCCAGCATTTT. It translates to CASSYADDNQPQHF.

The chain uses TRBV2 and TRBJ2-1; 9 bases fit TRBD2. V dropped 4 bases and J dropped 6; count of bases not matched to a gene: 4. CDR3 length: 14 residues. Germline V gives CDR1 SNHLY, CDR2 FYNNEI. The CDR3 sequence is CASSASGRSNEQFF. For the CDR3, the DNA is TGTGCCAGCAGTGCCAGCGGGAGGAGCAATGAGCAGTTCTTC. Full variable domain (missing parts from reference TRBV2 and TRBJ2-1): EPEVTQTPSHQVTQMGQEVILRCVPISNHLYFYWYRQILGQKVEFLVSFYNNEISEKSEIFDDQFSVERPDGSNFTLKIRSTKLEDSAMYFCASSASGRSNEQFFGPGTRLTVL.

The CDR3 loop is CASSLARLQGPRRRETQYF. The CDR3 DNA reads as TGTGCCAGCAGCTTAGCTCGGTTGCAGGGGCCGCGAAGGAGAGAGACCCAGTACTTC. This sequence joins TRBV7-8 and TRBJ2-5; a possible D gene is TRBD1 (6 bases). The CDR3 length is 19 residues. The ends were cut back, 0 bases at V and 4 bases at J, with 24 bases in the middle. Germline V gene sequence: CDR1 SGHVS, CDR2 FQNEAQ.

V gene TRBV2 combines with J gene TRBJ1-2; possibly TRBD1 for D (6 bases). The germline V and J ends were trimmed by 2 bases and 4 bases, with 23 bases remaining between them. Germline lookup yields CDR1 SNHLY and CDR2 FYNNEI. The CDR3 consists of 18 residues. CDR3 DNA sequence: TGTGCCAGCAGTGAACTTCGCGGGTTTGGACAGAGTCGCTATGGCTACACCTTC. Its translation is CASSELRGFGQSRYGYTF.

The chain employs TRBV7-8 and TRBJ2-1, with 11 bases fitting TRBD2. Germline-derived CDR1 and CDR2 are SGHVS and FQNEAQ. The CDR3 runs to 18 residues. V dropped 5 bases and J dropped 8; count of bases not matched to a gene: 17. CDR3 sequence (DNA): TGTGCCAGCAGCCCCGCTTGGGTAGCGGGAGGGTGGGTCGATGAGCAGTTCTTC. Protein product: CASSPAWVAGGWVDEQFF.

A few counts support this clone. This chain connects TRBV2 to TRBJ2-1, with TRBD2 matching over 14 bases. V dropped 6 bases and J dropped 8; count of bases not matched to a gene: 3. There are 14 residues in the CDR3. Germline V gives CDR1 SNHLY, CDR2 FYNNEI. CDR3 DNA: TGTGCCAGCAGGGGGACTAGCGGGGGCTATGAGCAGTTCTTC. It translates to CASRGTSGGYEQFF.

The rearrangement uses TRBV28 and TRBJ2-1, with 7 positions matching TRBD2. Losses at the gene ends were 4 bases for V and 5 bases for J; bases not matched to a gene: 8. Germline CDR1 and CDR2: MDHEN and SYDVKM. The CDR3 runs 15 residues. The CDR3 DNA follows: TGTGCCAGCAGTTCGTGGCGTGGGGGGGACAATGAGCAGTTCTTC. It is translated as CASSSWRGGDNEQFF.

J is TRBJ1-4 and V is TRBV2; 10 positions match TRBD1. V lost 5 bases and J lost 7; bases outside the gene matches: 1. CDR1 and CDR2 (germline): SNHLY, FYNNEI. CDR3 length: 13 amino acids. DNA of the CDR3: TGTGCCAGCAGTTGGACAGGGGGTGAAAAACTGTTTTTT. Its protein product is CASSWTGGEKLFF.

This chain connects TRBV19 to TRBJ1-2; D gene unclear. The CDR3 is 15 residues long. The ends were cut back, 5 bases at V and 7 bases at J, with 20 bases in the middle. Germline V gives CDR1 LNHDA, CDR2 SQIVND (reference sequence). DNA of the CDR3: TGTGCCAGTAGTCAGAGGGCCCGCGGAGGAGCTGGCTACACCTTC. Its protein product is CASSQRARGGAGYTF.

The chain couples TRBV11-2 to TRBJ1-2; D gene uncertain. V was clipped by 5 bases and J by 3 bases, with 13 bases between them. Germline-derived CDR1 and CDR2 are SGHAT and FQNNGV. This CDR3 is built from 14 residues. The CDR3 bases are TGTGCCAGCAGCCCCAGCGGGCAGCACTATGGCTACACCTTC. It specifies CASSPSGQHYGYTF.

J is TRBJ1-6 and V is TRBV9; D is perhaps TRBD1 (5 bases). CDR3 length: 16 amino acids. In germline, CDR1 is SGDLS, CDR2 YYNGEE. Trimming cost V 3 bases and J 9 bases, with 19 bases left between them. This chain's CDR3 is CASSAPGTSSGSPLHF. The CDR3 DNA sequence: TGTGCCAGCAGCGCCCCAGGGACTAGCTCGGGTTCACCCCTCCACTTT.

This clone has just a few counts. Other DNA sequences in this sample translate to the same CDR3. V gene TRBV10-1 combines with J gene TRBJ2-3, with TRBD2 matching over 7 bases. With 3 bases clipped from V and 4 bases from J, the junction kept 4 bases outside the gene matches. This CDR3 spans 14 amino acids. CDR1 is WNHNN, CDR2 SYGVQD, per germline (reference sequence). CDR3 nucleotide sequence: TGCGCCAGCAGTGATAGACTAGCAGCAGATACGCAGTATTTT. This encodes CASSDRLAADTQYF.

The DNA of the CDR3 is TGCGCCAGCAGCCAAGAATGGGAGGGCCTCCGGTACGAGCAGTACTTC. Amino acids: CASSQEWEGLRYEQYF. This sequence joins TRBV4-3 and TRBJ2-7, with 7 nucleotides matching TRBD2. This CDR3 is 16 amino acids long. The V segment lost 0 bases and the J segment 4 bases; nucleotides outside the gene matches: 9. CDR1 and CDR2 from the germline V gene are LGHNA and YSLEER.

This clone has just a few counts. The rearrangement joins TRBV9 to TRBJ1-2, with D unresolved. The CDR3 has 12 amino acids. Trimming stripped 3 bases from V and 2 bases from J, with 5 bases between. Per the germline V gene, CDR1 is SGDLS and CDR2 is YYNGEE. CDR3 sequence reads: CASSDINYGYTF. The CDR3 nucleotides are TGTGCCAGCAGCGATATAAACTATGGCTACACCTTC.

The CDR3 DNA is TGCAGTGCTCGGACAACATACGAGCAGTACTTC. Its protein product is CSARTTYEQYF. V and J are TRBV20-1 and TRBJ2-7; possibly TRBD1 for D (5 bases). V lost 5 bases, J lost 4 bases, and 9 bases lay in between. Germline loops: CDR1 DFQATT, CDR2 SNEGSKA (reference sequence). This CDR3 region has 11 residues.

To note about this clone: At one of its ends the junction is not consistent with the germline gene, which may arise from a read error. V is TRBV7-7 and J is TRBJ2-5, with D maybe TRBD2 (5 bases). This CDR3 has 15 residues. Germline V gene sequence: CDR1 SSHAT, CDR2 FNYEAQ (reference sequence). CDR3 amino acids: CASSLAGGGQETQYF. CDR3 sequence (DNA): TGTGCTAGCAGCTTAGCTGGAGGCGGACAAGAGACCCAGTACTTC.

The chain recombines TRBV6-4 with TRBJ1-5; no definite D call. The CDR3 has 13 amino acids. Looked up from germline, CDR1 is MRHNA and CDR2 is SNTAGT. Trimming left V 6 bases short and J 6 bases short, with 12 bases between. The DNA of the CDR3 is TGTGCCAGCAGCGTGGACCTGCTTCAGCCCCAGCATTTT. It translates to CASSVDLLQPQHF.

This clone was recorded once. The chain uses TRBV13 and TRBJ2-7, with a weak D call TRBD2 (6 bases). The CDR3 runs to 14 residues. Trimming took off 11 bases at V and 7 bases at J, with 24 bases between the two ends. Germline values: CDR1 PRHDT, CDR2 FYEKMQ (reference sequence). CDR3 DNA: TGTGCCTCCTCTCATGGGCGGGGTCTGATGGAGCAGTACTTC. Encoded protein: CASSHGRGLMEQYF.

This sequence joins TRBV6-2 or TRBV6-3 and TRBJ2-7, with D unresolved. The germline V gene encodes CDR1 MNHEY and CDR2 SVGEGT. V was clipped by 8 bases and J by 4 bases, with 12 bases between them. This CDR3 comprises 12 residues. This CDR3 is CASGHPAYEQYF. For the CDR3, the DNA is TGTGCCAGCGGCCATCCTGCGTACGAGCAGTACTTC.

The V call is TRBV27, the J call TRBJ1-4; 7 bases agree with TRBD1. This CDR3 contains 17 residues. V lost 5 bases and J lost 7; bases outside the gene matches: 16. Germline V gives CDR1 MNHEY, CDR2 SMNVEV (reference sequence). The CDR3 is CASSITMPGQWGEKLFF. The CDR3 DNA is TGTGCCAGCAGTATTACGATGCCGGGACAGTGGGGTGAAAAACTGTTTTTT.

The V gene is TRBV5-1, the J gene TRBJ1-2; possible D gene TRBD1, 5 bases. Germline V gene lookup returns CDR1 SGHRS and CDR2 YFSETQ. Trimming took 1 base from V and 7 from J, leaving 14 bases between them. The CDR3 runs to 14 residues. The CDR3 DNA is TGCGCCAGCAGCTTGACTACAGGCCCGAGTGGCTACACCTTC. Translated, it gives CASSLTTGPSGYTF.

The gene calls are TRBV6-5 and TRBJ1-5, with 10 bases fitting TRBD1. Per germline, CDR1 MNHEY and CDR2 SVGAGI. The length of the CDR3 is 14 residues. Trimming removed 6 bases from V and 3 bases from J; junction bases left unmatched: 2. The CDR3, as DNA: TGTGCCAGCAGGGGACAGGGGACCAATCAGCCCCAGCATTTT. Encoded protein: CASRGQGTNQPQHF.

This clone appeared once. The chain links TRBV2 to TRBJ2-1; unclear D gene. V was shortened by 1 base and J by 0 bases, with 7 bases between the two germline ends. Germline assignment: CDR1 SNHLY and CDR2 FYNNEI. The CDR3 runs 15 residues. The CDR3 DNA reads as TGTGCCAGCAGTGAAGATACGAGCTCCTACAATGAGCAGTTCTTC. Translating gives CASSEDTSSYNEQFF.

This clone was found a few times. This chain joins TRBV9 and TRBJ1-6; 10 bases align to TRBD1. Germline loops: CDR1 SGDLS, CDR2 YYNGEE. J was trimmed by 7 bases and V by 4 bases; bases with no gene match: 5. CDR3 length equals 15 residues. For the CDR3, the DNA is TGTGCCAGCAGCCTAAAGGGACAGGGGAATTCACCCCTCCACTTT. It codes for CASSLKGQGNSPLHF.

The count of this clone is one. The chain employs TRBV7-9 and TRBJ2-1, with 10 bases lining up with TRBD2. Trimming removed 2 bases from V and 2 bases from J; junction bases left unmatched: 3. The germline CDR1 and CDR2 sequences are SEHNR and FQNEAQ (reference sequence). CDR3 length: 16 amino acids. CDR3 sequence (DNA): TGTGCCAGCAGCTTATGGCTAGCGGGGGCCTACAATGAGCAGTTCTTC. As protein: CASSLWLAGAYNEQFF. The full variable domain, rest sourced from reference TRBV7-9 and TRBJ2-1, is DTGVSQNPRHKITKRGQNVTFRCDPISEHNRLYWYRQTLGQGPEFLTYFQNEAQLEKSRLLSDRFSAERPKGSFSTLEIQRTEQGDSAMYLCASSLWLAGAYNEQFFGPGTRLTVL.